This record concerns one T cell receptor (beta chain) sequence. Its target is unknown. These data originate in a study of T cells in Graves' hyperthyroidism and ophthalmopathy. Study at large: At initial diagnosis, before any treatment had begun, peripheral blood was obtained. Notes on the study in general: Also found in blood were most expanded thyroid clonotypes above 0.001.

After removal of 5 bases from V and 7 bases from J, the junction contained 11 bases not matched to a gene. The CDR3 length is 14 residues. The V gene's germline CDR1 is MNHEY and CDR2 SMNVEV (reference sequence). This sample holds PBMCs from about 10 ml fresh peripheral blood. TCR beta CDR3 sequences were amplified from RNA transcripts. In the first-round RT-PCR of the TCR CDR3, the HTBI primer set was used. A single record per CDR3 protein comes from TCRdb applying MiXCR to the multiplex PCR reads. The sample records about 690,000 distinct CDR3 sequences, approximately 15% being singletons. V and J are TRBV27 and TRBJ2-7; 7 bases are a match to TRBD2. The sample taken for sequencing was blood. This TCR was recovered from a man aged 45 to 65 with Graves' hyperthyroidism. The CDR3 spells CASSPQRDPPEQYF. For the CDR3, the DNA is TGTGCCAGCAGTCCCCAGCGGGACCCTCCTGAGCAGTACTTC.